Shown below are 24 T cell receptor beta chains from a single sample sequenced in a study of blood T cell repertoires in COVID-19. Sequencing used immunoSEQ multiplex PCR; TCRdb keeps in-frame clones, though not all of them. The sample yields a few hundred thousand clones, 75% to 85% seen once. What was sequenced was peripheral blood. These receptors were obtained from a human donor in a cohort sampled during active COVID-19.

CDR3 residues: CATSDELGAQFF. CDR3 coding DNA: TGTGCCACCAGTGATGAGCTGGGGGCCCAGTTCTTC. This chain uses TRBV24-1 with TRBJ2-1; the D gene is possibly TRBD1 (6 bases). The CDR3 sequence is 12 residues long. Germline V gene lookup returns CDR1 KGHDR and CDR2 SFDVKD. V lost 3 bases, J lost 13 bases, and 12 bases lay in between.

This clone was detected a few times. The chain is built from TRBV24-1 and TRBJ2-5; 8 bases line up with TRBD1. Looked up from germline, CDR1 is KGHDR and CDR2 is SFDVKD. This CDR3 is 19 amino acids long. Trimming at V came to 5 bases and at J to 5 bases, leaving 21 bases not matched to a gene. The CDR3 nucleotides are TGTGCCACCAGTGTCCCTCCAGGGGACAGGAACACTCAGGGGGAGACCCAGTACTTC. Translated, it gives CATSVPPGDRNTQGETQYF.

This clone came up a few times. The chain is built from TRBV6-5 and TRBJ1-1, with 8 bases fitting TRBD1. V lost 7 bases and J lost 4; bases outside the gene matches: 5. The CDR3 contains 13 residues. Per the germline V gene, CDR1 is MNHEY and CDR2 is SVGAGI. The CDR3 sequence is CASTTDRGTEAFF. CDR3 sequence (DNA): TGTGCCAGCACTACCGACAGGGGCACTGAAGCTTTCTTT.

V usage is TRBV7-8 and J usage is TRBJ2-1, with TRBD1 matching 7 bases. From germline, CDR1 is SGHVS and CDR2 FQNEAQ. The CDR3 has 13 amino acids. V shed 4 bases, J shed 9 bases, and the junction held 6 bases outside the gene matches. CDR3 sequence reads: CASSSDRVGEQFF. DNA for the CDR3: TGTGCCAGCAGCTCTGACAGGGTAGGTGAGCAGTTCTTC.

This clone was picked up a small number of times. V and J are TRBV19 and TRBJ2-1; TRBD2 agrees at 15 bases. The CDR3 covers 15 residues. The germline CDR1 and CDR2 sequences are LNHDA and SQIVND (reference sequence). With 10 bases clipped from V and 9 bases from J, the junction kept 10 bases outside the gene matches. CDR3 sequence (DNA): TGTGCCACCGGACTAGCGGGGGGGTACATGGGTGAGCAGTTCTTC. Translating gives CATGLAGGYMGEQFF.

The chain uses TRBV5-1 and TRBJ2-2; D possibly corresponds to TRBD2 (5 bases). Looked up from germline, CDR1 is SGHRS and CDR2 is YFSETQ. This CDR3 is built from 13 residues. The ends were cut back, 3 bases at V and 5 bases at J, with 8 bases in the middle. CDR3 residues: CASSSAGTGELFF. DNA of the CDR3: TGCGCCAGCAGCTCTGCGGGTACCGGGGAGCTGTTTTTT.

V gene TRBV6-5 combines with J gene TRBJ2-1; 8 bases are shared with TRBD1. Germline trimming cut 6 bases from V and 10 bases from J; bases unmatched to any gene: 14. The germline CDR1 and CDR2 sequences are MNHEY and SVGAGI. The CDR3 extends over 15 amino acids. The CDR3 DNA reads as TGTGCCAGCAGCCCCACGCTATACAGGGGGAGCGAGCAGTTCTTC. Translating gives CASSPTLYRGSEQFF.

The CDR3 DNA reads as TGTGCCACCCAAGGGGGACAGGGAAGAATGTGGCAGCCCCAGCATTTT. As protein: CATQGGQGRMWQPQHF. The chain carries TRBV19 and TRBJ1-5, with 9 bases fitting TRBD1. The germline CDR1 and CDR2 sequences are LNHDA and SQIVND (reference sequence). The junction had 17 bases not matched to a gene; V was cut back by 10 bases and J by 7 bases. The CDR3 extends over 16 amino acids. The whole variable domain, filled in from reference TRBV19 and TRBJ1-5, reads DGGITQSPKYLFRKEGQNVTLSCEQNLNHDAMYWYRQDPGQGLRLIYYSQIVNDFQKGDIAEGYSVSREKKESFPLTVTSAQKNPTAFYLCATQGGQGRMWQPQHFGDGTRLSIL.

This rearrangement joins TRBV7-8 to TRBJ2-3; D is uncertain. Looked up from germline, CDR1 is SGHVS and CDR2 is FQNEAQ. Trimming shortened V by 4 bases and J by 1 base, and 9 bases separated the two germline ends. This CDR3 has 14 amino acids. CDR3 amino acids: CASSWSTGTDTQYF. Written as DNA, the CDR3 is TGTGCCAGCAGCTGGTCAACGGGCACAGATACGCAGTATTTT.

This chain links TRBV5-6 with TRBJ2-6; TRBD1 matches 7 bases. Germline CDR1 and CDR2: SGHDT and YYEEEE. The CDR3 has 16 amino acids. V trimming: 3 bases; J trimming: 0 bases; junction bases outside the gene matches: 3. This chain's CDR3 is CASSWGQSSGANVLTF. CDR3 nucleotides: TGTGCCAGCAGCTGGGGACAGAGCTCTGGGGCCAACGTCCTGACTTTC.

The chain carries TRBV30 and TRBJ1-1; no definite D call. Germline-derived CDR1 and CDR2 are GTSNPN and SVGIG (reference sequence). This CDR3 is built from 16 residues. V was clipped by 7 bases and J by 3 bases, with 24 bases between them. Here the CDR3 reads CALEGFVWLEDTEAFF. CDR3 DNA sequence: TGTGCCTTGGAGGGCTTTGTGTGGTTGGAGGACACTGAAGCTTTCTTT. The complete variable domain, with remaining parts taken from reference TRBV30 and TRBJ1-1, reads SQTIHQWPATLVQPVGSPLSLECTVEGTSNPNLYWYRQAAGRGLQLLFYSVGIGQISSEVPQNLSASRPQDRQFILSSKKLLLSDSGFYLCALEGFVWLEDTEAFFGQGTRLTVV.

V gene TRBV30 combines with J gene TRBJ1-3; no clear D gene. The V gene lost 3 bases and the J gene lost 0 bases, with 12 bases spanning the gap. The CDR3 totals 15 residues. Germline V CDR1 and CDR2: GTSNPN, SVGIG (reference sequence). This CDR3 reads CAWSLPSPSGNTIYF. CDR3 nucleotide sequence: TGTGCCTGGAGCCTTCCTAGTCCCTCTGGAAACACCATATATTTT. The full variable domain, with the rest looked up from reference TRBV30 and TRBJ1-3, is SQTIHQWPATLVQPVGSPLSLECTVEGTSNPNLYWYRQAAGRGLQLLFYSVGIGQISSEVPQNLSASRPQDRQFILSSKKLLLSDSGFYLCAWSLPSPSGNTIYFGEGSWLTVV.

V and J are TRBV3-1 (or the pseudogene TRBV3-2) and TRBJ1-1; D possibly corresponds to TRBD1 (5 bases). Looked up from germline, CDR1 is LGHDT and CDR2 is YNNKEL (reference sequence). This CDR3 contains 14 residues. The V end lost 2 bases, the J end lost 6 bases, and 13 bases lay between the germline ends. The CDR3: CASSQLSRGAEAFF. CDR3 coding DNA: TGTGCCAGCAGCCAATTATCTCGGGGGGCTGAAGCTTTCTTT.

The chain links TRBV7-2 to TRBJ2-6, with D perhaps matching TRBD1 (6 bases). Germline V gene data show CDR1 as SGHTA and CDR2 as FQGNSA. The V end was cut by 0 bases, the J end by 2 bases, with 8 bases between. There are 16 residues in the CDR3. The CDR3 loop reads CASSLAGGAGANVLTF. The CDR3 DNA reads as TGTGCCAGCAGCTTAGCTGGGGGCGCTGGGGCCAACGTCCTGACTTTC.

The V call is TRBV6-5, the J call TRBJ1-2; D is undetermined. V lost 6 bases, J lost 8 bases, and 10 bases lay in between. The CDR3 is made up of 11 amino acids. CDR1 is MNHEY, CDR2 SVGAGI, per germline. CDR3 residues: CASRSLGGYTF. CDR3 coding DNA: TGTGCCAGCAGATCACTGGGCGGCTACACCTTC.

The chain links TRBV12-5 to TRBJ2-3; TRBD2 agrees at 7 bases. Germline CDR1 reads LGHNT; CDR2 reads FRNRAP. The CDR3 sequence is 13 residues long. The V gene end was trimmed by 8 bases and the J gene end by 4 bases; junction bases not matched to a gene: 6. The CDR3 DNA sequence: TGTGCTAGTTCGGGGGGTTGGGCAGATACGCAGTATTTT. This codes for CASSGGWADTQYF.

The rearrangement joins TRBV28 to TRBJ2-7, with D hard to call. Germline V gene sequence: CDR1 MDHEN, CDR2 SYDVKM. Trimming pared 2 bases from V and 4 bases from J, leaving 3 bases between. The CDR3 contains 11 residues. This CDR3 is CASSLQYEQYF. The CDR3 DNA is TGTGCCAGCAGTTTACAGTACGAGCAGTACTTC.

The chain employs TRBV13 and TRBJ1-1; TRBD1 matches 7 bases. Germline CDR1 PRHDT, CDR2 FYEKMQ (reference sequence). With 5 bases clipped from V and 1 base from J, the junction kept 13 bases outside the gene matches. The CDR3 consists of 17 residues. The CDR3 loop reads CASSPEKAGTANTEAFF. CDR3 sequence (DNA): TGTGCCAGCAGCCCCGAGAAAGCCGGGACAGCGAACACTGAAGCTTTCTTT.

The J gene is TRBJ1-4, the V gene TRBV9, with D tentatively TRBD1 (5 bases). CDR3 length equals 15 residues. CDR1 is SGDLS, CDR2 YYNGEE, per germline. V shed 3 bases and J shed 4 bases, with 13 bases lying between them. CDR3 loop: CASSGPSGVNEKLFF. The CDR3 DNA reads TGTGCCAGCAGCGGGCCTTCGGGGGTTAATGAAAAACTGTTTTTT.

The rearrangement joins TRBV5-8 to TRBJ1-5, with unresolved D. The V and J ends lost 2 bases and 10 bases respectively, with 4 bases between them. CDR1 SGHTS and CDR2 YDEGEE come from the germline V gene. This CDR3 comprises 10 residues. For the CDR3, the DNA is TGTGCCAGCAGCTTCCCTCCCCAGCATTTT. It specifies CASSFPPQHF.

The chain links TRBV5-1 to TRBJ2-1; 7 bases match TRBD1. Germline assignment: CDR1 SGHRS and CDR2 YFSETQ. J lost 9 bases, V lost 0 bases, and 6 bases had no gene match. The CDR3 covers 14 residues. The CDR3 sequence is CASSLETGLGEQFF. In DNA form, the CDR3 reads TGCGCCAGCAGCTTGGAGACAGGGTTGGGTGAGCAGTTCTTC.

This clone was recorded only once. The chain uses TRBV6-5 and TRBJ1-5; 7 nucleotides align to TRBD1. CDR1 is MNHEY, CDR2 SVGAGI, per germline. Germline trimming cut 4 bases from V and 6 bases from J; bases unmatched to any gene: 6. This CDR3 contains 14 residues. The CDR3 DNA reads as TGTGCCAGCAGTTCCCGACAGGGTGGTCAGCCCCAGCATTTT. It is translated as CASSSRQGGQPQHF.

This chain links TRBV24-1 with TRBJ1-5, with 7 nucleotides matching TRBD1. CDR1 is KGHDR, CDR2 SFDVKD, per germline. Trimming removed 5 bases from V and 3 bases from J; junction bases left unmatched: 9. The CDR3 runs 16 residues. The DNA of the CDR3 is TGTGCCACCAGTGGGAGGGGGCCTCTAAACAATCAGCCCCAGCATTTT. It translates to CATSGRGPLNNQPQHF.

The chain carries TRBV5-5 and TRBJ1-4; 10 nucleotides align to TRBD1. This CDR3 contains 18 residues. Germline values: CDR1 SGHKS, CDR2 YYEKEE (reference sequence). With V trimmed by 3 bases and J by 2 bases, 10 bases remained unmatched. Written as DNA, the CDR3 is TGTGCCAGCAGCTCATCCGGGACAGGGGTTAGGACTAATGAAAAACTGTTTTTT. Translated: CASSSSGTGVRTNEKLFF.